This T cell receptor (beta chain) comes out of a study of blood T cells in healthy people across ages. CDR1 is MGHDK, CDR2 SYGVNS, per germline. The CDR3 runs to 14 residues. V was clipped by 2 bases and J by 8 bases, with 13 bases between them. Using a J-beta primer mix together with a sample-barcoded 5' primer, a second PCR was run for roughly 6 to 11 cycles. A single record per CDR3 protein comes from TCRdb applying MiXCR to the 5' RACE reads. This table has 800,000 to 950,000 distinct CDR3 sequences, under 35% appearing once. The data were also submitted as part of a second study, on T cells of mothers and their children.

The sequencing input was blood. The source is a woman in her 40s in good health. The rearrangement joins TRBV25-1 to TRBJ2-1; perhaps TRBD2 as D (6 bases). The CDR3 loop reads CASSEMGGRDEQFF. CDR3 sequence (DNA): TGTGCCAGCAGTGAAATGGGGGGACGGGATGAGCAGTTCTTC. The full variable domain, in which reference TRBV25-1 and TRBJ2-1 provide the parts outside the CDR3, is EADIYQTPRYLVIGTGKKITLECSQTMGHDKMYWYQQDPGMELHLIHYSYGVNSTEKGDLSSESTVSRIRTEHFPLTLESARPSHTSQYLCASSEMGGRDEQFFGPGTRLTVL.